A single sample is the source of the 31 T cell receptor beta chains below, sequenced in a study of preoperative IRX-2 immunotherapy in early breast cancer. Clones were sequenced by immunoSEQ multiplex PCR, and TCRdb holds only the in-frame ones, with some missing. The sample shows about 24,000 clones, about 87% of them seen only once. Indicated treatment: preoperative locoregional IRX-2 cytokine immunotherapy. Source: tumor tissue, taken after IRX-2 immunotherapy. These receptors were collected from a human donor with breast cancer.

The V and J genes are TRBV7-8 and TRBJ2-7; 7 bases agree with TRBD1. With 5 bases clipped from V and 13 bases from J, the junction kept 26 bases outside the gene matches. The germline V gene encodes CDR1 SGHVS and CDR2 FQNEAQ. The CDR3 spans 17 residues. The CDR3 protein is CASSLPRRGQMTTIYYF. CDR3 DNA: TGTGCCAGCAGCCTACCCCGTAGGGGACAGATGACTACGATTTACTACTTC.

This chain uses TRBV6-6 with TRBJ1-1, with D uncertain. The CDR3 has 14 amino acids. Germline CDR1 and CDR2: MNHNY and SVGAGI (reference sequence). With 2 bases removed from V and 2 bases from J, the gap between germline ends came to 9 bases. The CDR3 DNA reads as TGTGCCAGCAGTTACGATCGGGGAAACACTGAAGCTTTCTTT. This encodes CASSYDRGNTEAFF.

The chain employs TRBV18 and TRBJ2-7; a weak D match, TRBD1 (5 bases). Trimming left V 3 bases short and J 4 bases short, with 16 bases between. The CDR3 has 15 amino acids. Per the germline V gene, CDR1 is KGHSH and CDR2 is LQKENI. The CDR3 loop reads CASSPGSGRPYEQYV. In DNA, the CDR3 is TGTGCCAGCTCACCCGGGTCAGGGCGGCCTTACGAGCAGTACGTC.

The CDR3 DNA follows: TGCGCCAGCAGTGAGGGCAGCATCACTGAAGCTTTCTTT. Translation: CASSEGSITEAFF. The chain combines TRBV10-1 with TRBJ1-1; D is ambiguous. This CDR3 spans 13 amino acids. Germline V gene lookup returns CDR1 WNHNN and CDR2 SYGVQD (reference sequence). V was pared by 2 bases and J by 4 bases, with 8 bases between.

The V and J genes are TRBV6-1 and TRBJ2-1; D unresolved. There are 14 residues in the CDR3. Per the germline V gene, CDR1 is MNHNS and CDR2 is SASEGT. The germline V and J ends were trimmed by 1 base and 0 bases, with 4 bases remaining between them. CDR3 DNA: TGTGCCAGCAGTGAAGGCGCCTCCTACAATGAGCAGTTCTTC. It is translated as CASSEGASYNEQFF.

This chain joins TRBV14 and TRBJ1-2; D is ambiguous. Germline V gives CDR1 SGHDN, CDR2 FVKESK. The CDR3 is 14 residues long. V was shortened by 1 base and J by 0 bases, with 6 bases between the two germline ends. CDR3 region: CASSQVAANYGYTF. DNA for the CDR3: TGTGCCAGCAGCCAAGTCGCAGCTAACTATGGCTACACCTTC.

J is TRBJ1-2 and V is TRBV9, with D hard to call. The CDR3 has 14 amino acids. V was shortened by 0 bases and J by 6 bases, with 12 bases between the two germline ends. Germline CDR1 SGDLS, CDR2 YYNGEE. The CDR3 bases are TGTGCCAGCAGCGTAGCCCCAGGTTCCGATGGCTACACCTTC. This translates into CASSVAPGSDGYTF.

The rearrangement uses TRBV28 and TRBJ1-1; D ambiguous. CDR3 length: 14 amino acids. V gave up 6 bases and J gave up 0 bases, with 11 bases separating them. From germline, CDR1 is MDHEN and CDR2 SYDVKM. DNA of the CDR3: TGTGCCAGCAGCCTGATACTTTTGAACACTGAAGCTTTCTTT. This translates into CASSLILLNTEAFF.

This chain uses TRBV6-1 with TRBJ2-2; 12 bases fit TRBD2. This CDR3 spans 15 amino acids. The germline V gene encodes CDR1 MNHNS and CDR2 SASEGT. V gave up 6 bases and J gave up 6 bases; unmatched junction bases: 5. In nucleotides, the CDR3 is TGTGCCAGCAGATCGGGACTAGCGGGCTCCGGGGAGCTGTTTTTT. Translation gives CASRSGLAGSGELFF.

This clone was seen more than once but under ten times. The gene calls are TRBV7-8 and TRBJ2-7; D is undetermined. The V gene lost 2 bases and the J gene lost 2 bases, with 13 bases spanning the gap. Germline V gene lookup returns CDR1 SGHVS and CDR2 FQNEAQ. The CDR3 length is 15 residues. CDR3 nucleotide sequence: TGTGCCAGCAGCTTAATCTCGGTCCGTACCTACGAGCAGTACTTC. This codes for CASSLISVRTYEQYF.

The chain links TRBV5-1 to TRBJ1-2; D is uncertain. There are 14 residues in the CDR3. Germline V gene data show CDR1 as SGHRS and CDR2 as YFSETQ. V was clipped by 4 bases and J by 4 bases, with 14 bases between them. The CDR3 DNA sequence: TGCGCCAGCAGCGCGAGCCCAGGTTCCTATGGCTACACCTTC. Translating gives CASSASPGSYGYTF.

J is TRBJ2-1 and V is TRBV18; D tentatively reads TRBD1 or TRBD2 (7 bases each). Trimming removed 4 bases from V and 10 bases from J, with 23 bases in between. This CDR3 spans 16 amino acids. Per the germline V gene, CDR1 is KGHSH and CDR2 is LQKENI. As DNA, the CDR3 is TGTGCCAGCTCACTTCCAGGGGGAAGGGTAGCGGGCGAGCAGTTCTTC. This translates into CASSLPGGRVAGEQFF. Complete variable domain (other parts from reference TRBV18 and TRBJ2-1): NAGVMQNPRHLVRRRGQEARLRCSPMKGHSHVYWYRQLPEEGLKFMVYLQKENIIDESGMPKERFSAEFPKEGPSILRIQQVVRGDSAAYFCASSLPGGRVAGEQFFGPGTRLTVL.

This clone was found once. This chain's CDR3 is CASSPDRSSYNEQFF. The CDR3 bases are TGTGCCAGCAGTCCTGACAGGAGCTCCTACAATGAGCAGTTCTTC. The gene calls are TRBV6-5 and TRBJ2-1; D perhaps matches TRBD1 (6 bases). Looked up from germline, CDR1 is MNHEY and CDR2 is SVGAGI. CDR3 length: 15 amino acids. With 5 bases removed from V and 0 bases from J, the gap between germline ends came to 11 bases.

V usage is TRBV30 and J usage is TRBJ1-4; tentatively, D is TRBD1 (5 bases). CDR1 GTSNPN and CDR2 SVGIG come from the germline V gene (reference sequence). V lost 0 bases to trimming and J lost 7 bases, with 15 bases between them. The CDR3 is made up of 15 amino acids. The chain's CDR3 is CAWSVHRPGGEKLFF. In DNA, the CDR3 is TGTGCCTGGAGTGTACACAGACCCGGGGGTGAAAAACTGTTTTTT.

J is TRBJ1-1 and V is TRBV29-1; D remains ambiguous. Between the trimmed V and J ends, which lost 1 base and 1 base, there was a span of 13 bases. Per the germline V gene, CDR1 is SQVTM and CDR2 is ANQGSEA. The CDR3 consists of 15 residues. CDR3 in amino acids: CSVEGTSGRNTEAFF. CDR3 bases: TGCAGCGTTGAAGGGACCTCAGGCCGGAACACTGAAGCTTTCTTT. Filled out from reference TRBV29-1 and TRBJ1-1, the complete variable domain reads SAVISQKPSRDICQRGTSLTIQCQVDSQVTMMFWYRQQPGQSLTLIATANQGSEATYESGFVIDKFPISRPNLTFSTLTVSNMSPEDSSIYLCSVEGTSGRNTEAFFGQGTRLTVV.

The CDR3 is CASSQGPGRYDSPLHF. The CDR3 DNA reads TGTGCCAGCAGCCAAGGGCCGGGACGGTATGATTCACCCCTCCACTTT. This sequence joins TRBV14 and TRBJ1-6; possibly TRBD1 for D (5 bases). V was pared by 1 base and J by 8 bases, with 15 bases between. The CDR3 consists of 16 residues. Germline V CDR1 and CDR2: SGHDN, FVKESK.

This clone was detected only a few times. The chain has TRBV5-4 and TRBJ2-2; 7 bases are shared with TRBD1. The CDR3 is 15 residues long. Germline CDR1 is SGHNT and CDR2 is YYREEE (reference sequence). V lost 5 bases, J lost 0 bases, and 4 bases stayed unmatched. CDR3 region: CASSFGTANTGELFF. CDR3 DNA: TGTGCCAGCAGTTTCGGGACAGCGAACACCGGGGAGCTGTTTTTT.

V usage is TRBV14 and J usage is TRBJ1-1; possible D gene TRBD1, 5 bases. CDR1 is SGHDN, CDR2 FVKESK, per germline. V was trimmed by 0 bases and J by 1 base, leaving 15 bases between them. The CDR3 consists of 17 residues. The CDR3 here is CASSQERGGRWNTEAFF. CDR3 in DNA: TGTGCCAGCAGCCAAGAGAGGGGTGGCAGGTGGAACACTGAAGCTTTCTTT.

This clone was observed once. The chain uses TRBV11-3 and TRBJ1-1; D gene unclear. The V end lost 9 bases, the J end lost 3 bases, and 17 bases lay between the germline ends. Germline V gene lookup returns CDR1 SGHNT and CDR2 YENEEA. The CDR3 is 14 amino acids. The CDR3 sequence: CARKLGPPYTEAFF. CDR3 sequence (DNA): TGTGCCAGGAAGCTAGGACCCCCTTACACTGAAGCTTTCTTT.

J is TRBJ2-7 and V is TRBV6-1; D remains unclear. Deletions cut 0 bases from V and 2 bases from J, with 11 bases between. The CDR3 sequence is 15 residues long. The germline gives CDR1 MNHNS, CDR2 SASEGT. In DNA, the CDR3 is TGTGCCAGCAGTGAAGCTGGTACGGGCCCCTACGAGCAGTACTTC. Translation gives CASSEAGTGPYEQYF.

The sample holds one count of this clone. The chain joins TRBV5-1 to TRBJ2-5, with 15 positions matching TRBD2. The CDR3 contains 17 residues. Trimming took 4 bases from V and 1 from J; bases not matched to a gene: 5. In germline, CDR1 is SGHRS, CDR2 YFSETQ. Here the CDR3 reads CASSPGLAGGPQETQYF. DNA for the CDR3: TGCGCCAGCAGCCCCGGACTAGCGGGGGGGCCCCAAGAGACCCAGTACTTC.

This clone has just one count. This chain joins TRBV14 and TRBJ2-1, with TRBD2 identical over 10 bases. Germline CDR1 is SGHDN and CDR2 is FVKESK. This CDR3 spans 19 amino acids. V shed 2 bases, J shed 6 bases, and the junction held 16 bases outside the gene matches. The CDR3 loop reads CASSQRVPRERGGLNEQFF. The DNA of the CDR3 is TGTGCCAGCAGCCAAAGGGTACCCCGGGAGCGGGGGGGCCTCAATGAGCAGTTCTTC.

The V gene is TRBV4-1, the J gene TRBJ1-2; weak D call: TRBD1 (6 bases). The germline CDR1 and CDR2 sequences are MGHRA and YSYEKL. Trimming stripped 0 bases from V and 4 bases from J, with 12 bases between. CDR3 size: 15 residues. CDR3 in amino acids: CASSQERDTTYGYTF. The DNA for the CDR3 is TGCGCCAGCAGCCAAGAAAGGGACACAACCTATGGCTACACCTTC.

CDR3 nucleotide sequence: TGTGCCAGCAGCTCACGACAGGGAACTGAAGCTTTCTTT. Translating it yields CASSSRQGTEAFF. The rearrangement uses TRBV7-3 and TRBJ1-1; 7 nucleotides align to TRBD1. Germline trimming cut 4 bases from V and 5 bases from J; bases unmatched to any gene: 4. This CDR3 region has 13 residues. Germline-derived CDR1 and CDR2 are SGHTA and FQGTGA.

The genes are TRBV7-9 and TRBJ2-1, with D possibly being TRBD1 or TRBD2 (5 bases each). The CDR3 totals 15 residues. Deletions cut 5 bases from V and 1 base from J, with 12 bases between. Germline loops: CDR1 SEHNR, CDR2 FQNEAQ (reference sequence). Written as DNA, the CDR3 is TGTGCCAGCAGCCACCGGGACGGGTCCTACAATGAGCAGTTCTTC. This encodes CASSHRDGSYNEQFF.

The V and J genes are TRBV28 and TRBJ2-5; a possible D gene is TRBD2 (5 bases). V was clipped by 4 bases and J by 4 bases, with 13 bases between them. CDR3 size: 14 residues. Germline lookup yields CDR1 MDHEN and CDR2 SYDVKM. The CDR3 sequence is CASSWGSEGETQYF. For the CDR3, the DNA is TGTGCCAGCAGTTGGGGATCAGAGGGAGAGACCCAGTACTTC.

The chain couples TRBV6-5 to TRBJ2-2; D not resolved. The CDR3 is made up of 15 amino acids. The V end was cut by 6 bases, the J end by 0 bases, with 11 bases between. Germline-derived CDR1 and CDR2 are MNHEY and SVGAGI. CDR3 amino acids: CASRPVDTNTGELFF. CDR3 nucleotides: TGTGCCAGCAGACCAGTAGATACGAACACCGGGGAGCTGTTTTTT.

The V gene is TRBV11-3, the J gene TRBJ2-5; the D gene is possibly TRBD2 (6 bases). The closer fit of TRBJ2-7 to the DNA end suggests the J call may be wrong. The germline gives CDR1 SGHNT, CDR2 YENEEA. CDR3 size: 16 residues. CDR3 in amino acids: CASSLDSGTWGVEQYF. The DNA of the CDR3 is TGTGCCAGCAGCTTAGACTCCGGGACTTGGGGAGTCGAGCAGTACTTC.

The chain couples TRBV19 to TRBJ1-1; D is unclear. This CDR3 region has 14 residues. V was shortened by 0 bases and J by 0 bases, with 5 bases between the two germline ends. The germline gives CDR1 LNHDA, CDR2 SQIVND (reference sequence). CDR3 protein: CASSIDRLNTEAFF. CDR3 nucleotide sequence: TGTGCCAGTAGTATAGACAGACTGAACACTGAAGCTTTCTTT.

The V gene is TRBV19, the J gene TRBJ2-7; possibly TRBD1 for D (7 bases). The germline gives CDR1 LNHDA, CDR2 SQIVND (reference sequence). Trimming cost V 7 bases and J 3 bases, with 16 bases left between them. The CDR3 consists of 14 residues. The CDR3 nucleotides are TGTGCCAGTACCAGGGGGGCGGGGAGCTACGAGCAGTACTTC. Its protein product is CASTRGAGSYEQYF.

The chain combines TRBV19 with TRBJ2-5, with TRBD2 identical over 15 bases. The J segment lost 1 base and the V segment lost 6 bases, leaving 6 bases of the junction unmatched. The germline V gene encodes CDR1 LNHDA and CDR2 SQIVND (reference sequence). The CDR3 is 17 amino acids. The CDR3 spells CASRRGLAGGLQETQYF. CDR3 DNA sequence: TGTGCCAGTAGACGGGGACTAGCGGGGGGTCTCCAAGAGACCCAGTACTTC.